Included here is one T cell receptor beta chain sequence, with context. Its antigen is undetermined. The junction differs from germline at one of its ends, possibly a read error. Amplification of TCR beta used genomic DNA extracted from peripheral blood. The data originate from a study of T cell repertoires in aging, cancer and after chemotherapy. This CDR3 is built from 12 residues. Looked up from germline, CDR1 is MNHNS and CDR2 is SASEGT. Multiplex touch-down PCR with TRB-A/B primers amplified rearranged V-D-J TRB sequences. One entry per CDR3 protein, called by TCRdb with MiXCR from the multiplex PCR reads. The sample shows some 5,000 distinct CDR3 sequences, about 35% of them seen only once. Study-level results: Lymphoid organ infiltration in hematological cancer patients may impair thymic emigration or peripheral T cell expansion.

The V call is TRBV6-1, the J call TRBJ1-1, with D tentatively TRBD1 (6 bases). The sequencing input was blood. This clonotype was obtained from a human donor with a blood cancer. The CDR3 sequence is CVSRGHYTEAFF. The CDR3 nucleotides read TGTGTCAGCAGGGGTCACTACACTGAAGCTTTCTTT.